This T cell receptor (beta chain) was observed in a study of blood T cell repertoires in COVID-19. Study information: The United States, Italy and Spain provided the acute and convalescent COVID-19 samples. PBMCs, B-cell-depleted T cells, or T cells provided the cDNA or gDNA that made up the material.

This clone was seen a few times. Authors' analysis steps: Reference gene primer amplification gave nucleated cell count estimates. Assay used: immunoSEQ multiplex PCR; TCRdb lists only in-frame clones, some missing. That table furnishes V, J and clone size, whereas the DNA furnished D and trimming. The sample has around 90,000 clones, 75% to 90% seen once. Germline loops: CDR1 LNHDA, CDR2 SQIVND (reference sequence). V lost 5 bases and J 6 bases, leaving 11 bases between the germline ends. The CDR3 consists of 13 residues. The sample consisted of peripheral blood. The receptor was derived from a human donor in a cohort sampled during active COVID-19. The V and J genes are TRBV19 and TRBJ2-1; perhaps TRBD1 as D (6 bases). Written as DNA, the CDR3 is TGTGCCAGTAGTTTCAACAGGGTCAATGAGCAGTTCTTC. Translation: CASSFNRVNEQFF.